The sequence of this TCR beta chain was determined in a study of T cell repertoires in cytomegalovirus infection. Between the trimmed V and J ends, which lost 0 bases and 0 bases, there was a span of 7 bases. From germline, CDR1 is SGHRS and CDR2 YFSETQ. This CDR3 comprises 14 residues. TCRdb re-derived calls from the reads in MiXCR, one entry per CDR3 protein. The sample lists 400,000 to 550,000 distinct CDR3 sequences, approximately 10% occurring once. The chain is built from TRBV5-1 and TRBJ2-7; no reliable D call. The sequence was collected from a human donor in good health (CMV status not recorded). Some clones in this sample may be carry-over from other donors' samples. The sequencing input was PBMCs. The CDR3 region has the DNA TGCGCCAGCAGCTTGGAACATACCTCCTACGAGCAGTACTTC. The encoded protein is CASSLEHTSYEQYF.